This entry lists 13 T cell receptor beta chains sequenced from one sample in a study of regulatory T cells in long-lasting Graves disease. As to time point: persistent/refractory GD, antithyroid drugs over 5 years with positive TRAb. PBMC-derived RNA was used for the TCR library. CDR3-region Arm-PCR and iRepertoire HTBI primers produced the TCR beta libraries. TCRdb itself ran the multiplex PCR reads through MiXCR, one entry per CDR3 protein. In the table there are 250,000 to 300,000 distinct CDR3 sequences, under 25% of which are singletons. This material consisted of peripheral blood mononuclear cells (PBMCs), taken when the disease was refractory, from a patient treated with antithyroid drugs. Source of these receptors: a female donor with Graves disease.

This clonotype was found a few times. V and J are TRBV7-9 and TRBJ1-1; D is perhaps TRBD1 (5 bases). The CDR3 covers 18 residues. V was pared by 8 bases and J by 4 bases, with 29 bases between. Germline CDR1 and CDR2: SEHNR and FQNEAQ (reference sequence). The CDR3 loop is CASGASGTSVLVSTEAFF. As DNA, the CDR3 is TGTGCCAGCGGCGCGTCCGGGACTTCTGTTTTGGTGAGCACTGAAGCTTTCTTT.

This chain links TRBV29-1 with TRBJ1-4; D might be TRBD1 (5 bases). The germline V gene has CDR1 SQVTM and CDR2 ANQGSEA. CDR3 length: 15 residues. The V and J ends lost 6 bases and 8 bases respectively, with 22 bases between them. In DNA form, the CDR3 reads TGCAGCGTCGCAACCGGTGGGGCGGCCGGGGAAAAACTGTTTTTT. Amino acid sequence: CSVATGGAAGEKLFF.

This clonotype came up many times. The gene calls are TRBV11-1 and TRBJ2-4; D gene unclear. The CDR3 runs to 14 residues. V lost 3 bases, J lost 5 bases, and 11 bases lay in between. Per germline, CDR1 SGHAT and CDR2 FQDESV (reference sequence). The chain's CDR3 is CASSLADNQNIQYF. The DNA for the CDR3 is TGTGCCAGCAGCTTGGCAGATAACCAAAACATTCAGTACTTC.

This clonotype was seen many times. V and J are TRBV20-1 and TRBJ2-7, with a tentative D call TRBD1 (6 bases). V dropped 4 bases and J dropped 2 bases, with 12 bases sitting between them. This CDR3 contains 13 residues. The germline gives CDR1 DFQATT, CDR2 SNEGSKA (reference sequence). This CDR3 reads CSANGDNPYEQYF. The DNA for the CDR3 is TGCAGTGCTAACGGGGACAACCCCTACGAGCAGTACTTC.

V and J are TRBV20-1 and TRBJ2-5; 7 bases are shared with TRBD2. V shed 0 bases, J shed 5 bases, and the junction held 9 bases outside the gene matches. Germline V gene data show CDR1 as DFQATT and CDR2 as SNEGSKA (reference sequence). The CDR3 loop spans 15 amino acids. This chain's CDR3 is CSARDPSQGGETQYF. CDR3 DNA sequence: TGCAGTGCTAGAGACCCCTCTCAGGGAGGGGAGACCCAGTACTTC.

Many counts were recorded for this clonotype. The V and J genes are TRBV2 and TRBJ1-5; a weak D match, TRBD1 (5 bases). V gave up 8 bases and J gave up 4 bases, with 18 bases separating them. CDR1 is SNHLY, CDR2 FYNNEI, per germline. CDR3 length equals 15 residues. The CDR3 loop reads CASDAGLGGNQPQHF. CDR3 sequence (DNA): TGTGCCAGCGATGCAGGGCTGGGGGGAAATCAGCCCCAGCATTTT.

This clonotype was observed many times. CDR3 nucleotides: TGCGCCAGCAGTTCGTCGACAGGGAACGAGCAGTACTTC. Its translation: CASSSSTGNEQYF. V is TRBV5-1 and J is TRBJ2-7, with 7 bases matching TRBD1. CDR1 SGHRS and CDR2 YFSETQ come from the germline V gene. V lost 5 bases and J lost 5; bases outside the gene matches: 7. The CDR3 runs 13 residues.

The chain has TRBV6-1 and TRBJ2-7; 11 bases agree with TRBD1. The V segment lost 9 bases and the J segment 2 bases; nucleotides outside the gene matches: 3. Germline V gene lookup returns CDR1 MNHNS and CDR2 SASEGT. The CDR3 sequence is 13 residues long. DNA of the CDR3: TGTGCCAGGGGACAGGGGGACGCCTACGAGCAGTACTTC. It codes for CARGQGDAYEQYF.

This clonotype has ten or more counts. The genes are TRBV11-2 and TRBJ2-2, with D possibly TRBD2 on 6 matching bases. CDR1 is SGHAT and CDR2 is FQNNGV in the germline V gene. CDR3 length: 17 amino acids. Trimming took off 6 bases at V and 3 bases at J, with 20 bases between the two ends. For the CDR3, the DNA is TGTGCCAGCAGGGATATCGGGGGAGTAAGGGACACCGGGGAGCTGTTTTTT. Its translation is CASRDIGGVRDTGELFF.

This clonotype has at least ten counts. This chain's CDR3 is CASSPFGSRFDEYF. The DNA for the CDR3 is TGTGCCAGCAGTCCCTTTGGTAGCCGTTTTGATGAGTACTTC. The V and J genes are TRBV27 and TRBJ2-7; D call uncertain. V lost 5 bases and J 11 bases, leaving 22 bases between the germline ends. The germline gives CDR1 MNHEY, CDR2 SMNVEV (reference sequence). There are 14 residues in the CDR3.

This clonotype was seen a few times. The chain recombines TRBV28 with TRBJ2-1; either TRBD1 or TRBD2 may fit D (5 bases each). The CDR3 is 15 residues long. V was shortened by 6 bases and J by 9 bases, with 21 bases between the two germline ends. The germline V gene has CDR1 MDHEN and CDR2 SYDVKM. The CDR3 region has the DNA TGTGCCAGCAGACTAGGGACGGCTATTTTCACTGAGCAGTTCTTC. It codes for CASRLGTAIFTEQFF.

J is TRBJ2-5 and V is TRBV29-1, with 8 bases lining up with TRBD2. Germline V gene lookup returns CDR1 SQVTM and CDR2 ANQGSEA. The CDR3 consists of 12 residues. V lost 3 bases, J lost 5 bases, and 2 bases stayed unmatched. The chain's CDR3 is CSVDPGGETQYF. The DNA of the CDR3 is TGCAGCGTTGATCCGGGGGGGGAGACCCAGTACTTC.

This clonotype was counted only a few times. The chain employs TRBV6-5 and TRBJ2-7; no clear D. Trimming took off 0 bases at V and 2 bases at J, with 11 bases between the two ends. CDR1 is MNHEY, CDR2 SVGAGI, per germline. The CDR3 totals 15 residues. CDR3 residues: CASSYSLGSTYEQYF. The CDR3 coding sequence is TGTGCCAGCAGTTACTCCTTAGGGTCAACCTACGAGCAGTACTTC.